The 14 T cell receptor beta chains below were found in one sample sequenced in a study of T cell changes during pregnancy in multiple sclerosis. The method was immunoSEQ multiplex PCR; TCRdb's version includes in-frame clones alone and lacks a portion of them. The sample records tens of thousands of clones, around 91% being singletons. Specimen: CD4+ T cells from peripheral blood mononuclear cells, collected before pregnancy. The source is a female donor with multiple sclerosis, enrolled in a pregnancy study.

J is TRBJ2-5 and V is TRBV19, with 13 positions matching TRBD2. The CDR3 runs to 14 residues. After removal of 4 bases from V and 6 bases from J, the junction contained 2 bases not matched to a gene. Germline V gene sequence: CDR1 LNHDA, CDR2 SQIVND (reference sequence). The DNA for the CDR3 is TGTGCCAGTAGTAGGACTAGCGGGAGTCAGACCCAGTACTTC. It translates to CASSRTSGSQTQYF.

The CDR3 DNA sequence: TGTGCCAGCAGCTTAAGCGGAAACACCGGGGAGCTGTTTTTT. This codes for CASSLSGNTGELFF. The chain combines TRBV7-3 with TRBJ2-2; D is uncertain. The CDR3 sequence is 14 residues long. Trimming took off 1 base at V and 2 bases at J, with 5 bases between the two ends. The germline V gene encodes CDR1 SGHTA and CDR2 FQGTGA.

There are a few counts of this clone. CDR3 sequence: CASSLGTQETQYF. CDR3 DNA: TGTGCCAGCAGCTTAGGGACTCAAGAGACCCAGTACTTC. V usage is TRBV11-2 and J usage is TRBJ2-5, with D maybe TRBD2 (5 bases). The CDR3 has 13 amino acids. Germline loops: CDR1 SGHAT, CDR2 FQNNGV. Trimming left V 1 base short and J 2 bases short, with 5 bases between.

This clone was detected only once. J is TRBJ1-3 and V is TRBV29-1; D possibly corresponds to TRBD1 (5 bases). Germline lookup yields CDR1 SQVTM and CDR2 ANQGSEA. V lost 3 bases, J lost 2 bases, and 8 bases lay in between. There are 13 residues in the CDR3. CDR3 amino acids: CSVDGGPGNTIYF. The DNA of the CDR3 is TGCAGCGTTGACGGGGGTCCTGGAAACACCATATATTTT.

CDR3 bases: TGTGCCAGCAGCTCGGCCGTACTAGCGGGAACGACAGATACGCAGTATTTT. Translating it yields CASSSAVLAGTTDTQYF. The V call is TRBV5-4, the J call TRBJ2-3; TRBD2 matches at 10 bases. Trimming took 3 bases from V and 3 from J; bases not matched to a gene: 10. This CDR3 region has 17 residues. The V gene's germline CDR1 is SGHNT and CDR2 YYREEE (reference sequence).

The chain is built from TRBV2 and TRBJ2-5, with D possibly matching TRBD2 (6 bases). The CDR3 totals 13 residues. V was clipped by 6 bases and J by 13 bases, with 21 bases between them. Per the germline V gene, CDR1 is SNHLY and CDR2 is FYNNEI. The CDR3 DNA follows: TGTGCCAGCAGGTCACGCGGGATAAGAGACACGTACTTC. Protein product: CASRSRGIRDTYF.

The chain is built from TRBV6-6 and TRBJ2-5; 11 bases map to TRBD2. The CDR3 consists of 15 residues. V gave up 6 bases and J gave up 1 base; unmatched junction bases: 4. Germline assignment: CDR1 MNHNY and CDR2 SVGAGI (reference sequence). The CDR3 is CASRPGLAVQETQYF. CDR3 bases: TGTGCCAGCAGGCCGGGACTAGCGGTCCAAGAGACCCAGTACTTC.

The gene calls are TRBV28 and TRBJ1-2, with TRBD1 matching over 9 bases. Germline V gene lookup returns CDR1 MDHEN and CDR2 SYDVKM. The CDR3 runs 15 residues. The ends lost 6 bases at V and 2 bases at J; junction bases unmatched: 7. CDR3 coding DNA: TGTGCCAGCAGCCCAGCCGGGACAGGGAACTATGGCTACACCTTC. As protein: CASSPAGTGNYGYTF.

The chain employs TRBV6-5 and TRBJ2-7; 11 nucleotides line up with TRBD1. The CDR3 consists of 14 residues. CDR1 is MNHEY, CDR2 SVGAGI, per germline. V trimming: 8 bases; J trimming: 2 bases; junction bases outside the gene matches: 5. The CDR3 coding sequence is TGTGCCAGCGGGCCGGGACAGGGGGCCTACGAGCAGTACTTC. It is translated as CASGPGQGAYEQYF.

The chain combines TRBV20-1 with TRBJ2-7, with 8 bases fitting TRBD2. The CDR3 has 11 residues. The germline gives CDR1 DFQATT, CDR2 SNEGSKA (reference sequence). The CDR3 protein is CSGLARYEQYF. The CDR3 DNA reads as TGCTCTGGACTAGCTCGCTACGAGCAGTACTTC.

The chain joins TRBV4-2 to TRBJ2-1; weak D call: TRBD1 (5 bases). In germline, CDR1 is LGHNA, CDR2 YNFKEQ. V was trimmed by 3 bases and J by 2 bases, leaving 5 bases between them. There are 13 residues in the CDR3. In nucleotides, the CDR3 is TGTGCCAGCAGCCAGGGGCCCTACAATGAGCAGTTCTTC. Translation gives CASSQGPYNEQFF.

The rearrangement links TRBV7-2 to TRBJ2-7; D may be TRBD1 (6 bases). The germline CDR1 and CDR2 sequences are SGHTA and FQGNSA. This CDR3 has 16 residues. V shed 4 bases and J shed 7 bases, with 23 bases lying between them. CDR3 sequence: CASSSYSSGAMGEQYF. In DNA, the CDR3 is TGTGCCAGCAGCTCATATTCGTCAGGGGCAATGGGGGAGCAGTACTTC. Filled out from reference TRBV7-2 and TRBJ2-7, the complete variable domain reads GAGVSQSPSNKVTEKGKDVELRCDPISGHTALYWYRQSLGQGLEFLIYFQGNSAPDKSGLPSDRFSAERTGGSVSTLTIQRTQQEDSAVYLCASSSYSSGAMGEQYFGPGTRLTVT.

This chain joins TRBV6-1 and TRBJ1-1; TRBD1 matches 10 bases. Trimming removed 6 bases from V and 11 bases from J; junction bases left unmatched: 3. The CDR3 extends over 11 amino acids. Germline loops: CDR1 MNHNS, CDR2 SASEGT. The DNA of the CDR3 is TGTGCCAGCAGCACGACAGGGGGCGCTTTCTTT. Protein product: CASSTTGGAFF.

This clone has only one observation. The chain combines TRBV7-6 with TRBJ1-3; no reliable D call. Germline CDR1 is SGHVS and CDR2 is FNYEAQ. The CDR3 is 17 residues long. The germline V and J ends were trimmed by 1 base and 2 bases, with 15 bases remaining between them. CDR3 loop: CASSLGRGPRPGNTIYF. In DNA form, the CDR3 reads TGTGCCAGCAGCTTAGGGAGAGGCCCCCGGCCTGGAAACACCATATATTTT.